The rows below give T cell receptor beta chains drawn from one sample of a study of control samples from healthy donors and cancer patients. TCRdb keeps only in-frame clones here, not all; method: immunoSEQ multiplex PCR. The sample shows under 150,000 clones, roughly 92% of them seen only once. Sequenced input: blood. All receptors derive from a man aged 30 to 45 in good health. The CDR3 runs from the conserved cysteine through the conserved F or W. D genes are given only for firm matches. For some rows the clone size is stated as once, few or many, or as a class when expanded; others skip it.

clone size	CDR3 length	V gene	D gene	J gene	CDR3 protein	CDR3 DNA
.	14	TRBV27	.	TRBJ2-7	CASSLSLFAYEQYF	TGTGCCAGCAGTTTATCGCTCTTTGCCTACGAGCAGTACTTC
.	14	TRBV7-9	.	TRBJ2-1	CASSFESLRNEQFF	TGTGCCAGTAGTTTTGAGAGTCTGAGAAATGAGCAGTTCTTC
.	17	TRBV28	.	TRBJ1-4	CASTMGREGATNEKLFF	TGTGCCAGCACCATGGGCAGGGAAGGAGCAACTAATGAAAAACTGTTTTTT
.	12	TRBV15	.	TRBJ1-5	CATGRPNQPQHF	TGTGCCACCGGGAGACCCAATCAGCCCCAGCATTTT
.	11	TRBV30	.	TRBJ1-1	CAWSVRAEAFF	TGTGCCTGGAGTGTACGGGCTGAAGCTTTCTTT
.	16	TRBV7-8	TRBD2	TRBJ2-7	CASSLSGTSGTNEQYF	TGTGCCAGCAGCTTAAGCGGGACTAGCGGGACCAACGAGCAGTACTTC
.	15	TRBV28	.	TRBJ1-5	CASNPRGVGIKPQHF	TGTGCCAGCAACCCTAGGGGGGTGGGGATTAAGCCCCAGCATTTT
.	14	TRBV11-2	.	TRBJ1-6	CASSFFQGNSPLHF	TGTGCCAGCAGCTTTTTCCAGGGTAATTCACCCCTCCACTTT
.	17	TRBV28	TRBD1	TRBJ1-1	CASTPTGGPNKNTEAFF	TGTGCCAGCACTCCGACAGGGGGCCCAAACAAGAACACTGAAGCTTTCTTT
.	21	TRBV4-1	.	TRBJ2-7	CASSQRPEYYLGWAESYEQYF	TGCGCCAGCAGCCAACGCCCGGAATACTATCTTGGGTGGGCCGAATCCTACGAGCAGTACTTC
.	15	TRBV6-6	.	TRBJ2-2	CASSFEGPTTGELFF	TGTGCCAGTAGTTTTGAGGGGCCAACCACCGGGGAGCTGTTTTTT
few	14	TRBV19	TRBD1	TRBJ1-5	CASNQGVSNQPQHF	TGTGCCAGTAATCAGGGGGTTAGCAATCAGCCCCAGCATTTT
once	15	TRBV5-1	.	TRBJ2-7	CASSIGQSSSYEQYF	TGCGCCAGCAGCATAGGACAGTCCAGCTCCTACGAGCAGTACTTC
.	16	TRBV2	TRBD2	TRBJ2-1	CASSGLAGFSGNEQFF	TGTGCCAGCAGTGGACTAGCGGGATTTTCGGGGAATGAGCAGTTCTTC